One sample yielded the 3 T cell receptor beta chains listed below, sequenced in a study of T-cell memory formation after mild COVID-19. TCRdb independently ran MiXCR on the 5' RACE reads; one entry per CDR3 protein. The sample has 35,000 to 50,000 distinct CDR3 sequences, roughly 6.6% seen once. Sequencing was done on a sample of PBMCs or a T cell subset sorted from them (not recorded which). Source of these receptors: an adult who had mild COVID-19 (a few samples of this study predate the infection). Cell type and time point are not known.

This clonotype came up a few times. The chain carries TRBV12-5 and TRBJ2-1, with D perhaps TRBD2 (6 bases). The ends were cut back, 0 bases at V and 1 base at J, with 7 bases in the middle. The CDR3 extends over 15 amino acids. CDR1 is LGHNT, CDR2 FRNRAP, per germline. The chain's CDR3 is CASGLVGLSYNEQFF. The CDR3 DNA reads TGTGCTAGTGGTTTGGTGGGACTTTCCTACAATGAGCAGTTCTTC.

This clonotype was counted between two and nine times. The gene calls are TRBV20-1 and TRBJ1-1; D is uncertain. Germline loops: CDR1 DFQATT, CDR2 SNEGSKA (reference sequence). The CDR3 length is 13 residues. V was shortened by 2 bases and J by 5 bases, with 12 bases between the two germline ends. The chain's CDR3 is CSARSPMGTEAFF. The CDR3, as DNA: TGCAGTGCTAGATCTCCTATGGGAACTGAAGCTTTCTTT.

The rearrangement links TRBV4-1 to TRBJ1-4; 7 nucleotides line up with TRBD1. J was trimmed by 5 bases and V by 4 bases; bases with no gene match: 4. CDR1 and CDR2 (germline): MGHRA, YSYEKL. The CDR3 is made up of 14 amino acids. CDR3 sequence (DNA): TGCGCCAGCAGCCTGGGACAGCGGAATGAAAAACTGTTTTTT. Translating gives CASSLGQRNEKLFF.